The 23 T cell receptor beta chains below were found in one sample sequenced in a study. TRBV12-4/TRBJ1-2 clonotypes were amplified with adaptor-ligated barcode primers. One entry per CDR3 protein results from TCRdb running MiXCR on the multiplex PCR reads. The sample shows 300 to 350 distinct CDR3 sequences, around 9.1% of them seen only once. The sorted Tregs were CD4+CD25+CD127-/low cells. The specimen was Tregs sorted from blood. These receptors all stem from a female donor with breast cancer.

This clonotype qualifies as medium-sized. The V gene is TRBV12-3 or TRBV12-4, the J gene TRBJ1-2, with D tentatively TRBD1 (5 bases). V gave up 3 bases and J gave up 4 bases, with 18 bases separating them. This CDR3 region has 16 residues. The CDR3 protein is CASSFSDEKRGYGYTF. The CDR3 coding sequence is TGTGCCAGCAGTTTCTCGGACGAAAAGAGGGGCTATGGCTACACCTTC.

This clonotype is deemed large. This rearrangement joins TRBV12-3 or TRBV12-4 to TRBJ1-2, with D maybe TRBD1 (6 bases). This CDR3 contains 14 residues. Between the trimmed V and J ends, which lost 5 bases and 2 bases, there was a span of 12 bases. Written as DNA, the CDR3 is TGTGCCAGCAGTCTGGACAGCGTGAACTATGGCTACACCTTC. Translated, it gives CASSLDSVNYGYTF.

Judged by abundance, this clonotype is large (0.1 to 1%). The chain links TRBV12-3 or TRBV12-4 to TRBJ1-2; D perhaps matches TRBD1 (6 bases). The CDR3 is 14 amino acids. V lost 5 bases to trimming and J lost 6 bases, with 16 bases between them. The CDR3 here is CASSPRGRPDGYTF. The CDR3, as DNA: TGTGCCAGCAGTCCCAGGGGAAGACCCGATGGCTACACCTTC.

Relative to its sample, this clonotype is large. The CDR3 here is CASSLTGYGYTF. DNA of the CDR3: TGTGCCAGCAGTTTGACAGGTTATGGCTACACCTTC. The chain couples TRBV12-3 or TRBV12-4 to TRBJ1-2; a weak D match, TRBD1 (6 bases). V was trimmed by 3 bases and J by 5 bases, leaving 7 bases between them. The CDR3 totals 12 residues.

Relative to its sample, this clonotype is large. This chain links TRBV12-3 or TRBV12-4 with TRBJ1-2; TRBD1 matches at 7 bases. V shed 6 bases and J 2 bases; nucleotides not matched to a gene: 3. This CDR3 has 13 amino acids. The CDR3 protein is CASRPTGNYGYTF. DNA for the CDR3: TGTGCCAGCAGACCGACAGGGAACTATGGCTACACCTTC.

Judged by abundance, this clonotype is medium-sized. The J gene is TRBJ1-2, the V gene TRBV12-3 or TRBV12-4; no firm D call. This CDR3 comprises 15 residues. Between the trimmed V and J ends, which lost 6 bases and 1 base, there was a span of 15 bases. The CDR3 spells CASSPVEFLNYGYTF. DNA for the CDR3: TGTGCCAGCAGCCCCGTGGAGTTCCTTAACTATGGCTACACCTTC.

This clonotype is hyperexpanded (1% or more) in the sample. The CDR3 DNA reads as TGTGCCAGCAGTTTATCCCCGACAGGGGTACCTGGCTACACCTTC. Translated: CASSLSPTGVPGYTF. J is TRBJ1-2 and V is TRBV12-3 or TRBV12-4, with TRBD1 identical over 8 bases. Losses at the gene ends were 2 bases for V and 7 bases for J; bases not matched to a gene: 9. This CDR3 region has 15 residues.

In its sample, this clonotype ranks as large. This chain connects TRBV12-3 or TRBV12-4 to TRBJ1-2; 7 bases match TRBD1. This CDR3 contains 14 residues. V gave up 2 bases and J gave up 4 bases; unmatched junction bases: 4. The CDR3 DNA reads as TGTGCCAGCAGTTTATTGGGGACAGTCTATGGCTACACCTTC. It encodes CASSLLGTVYGYTF.

By proportion, this clonotype is large. The rearrangement links TRBV12-3 or TRBV12-4 to TRBJ1-2; D might be TRBD1 (5 bases). The CDR3 has 13 residues. V lost 8 bases, J lost 2 bases, and 12 bases lay in between. Written as DNA, the CDR3 is TGTGCCAGCCGTAAGGCAGGGAACTATGGCTACACCTTC. Translated: CASRKAGNYGYTF.

This clonotype ranks as large. In nucleotides, the CDR3 is TGTGCCAGCAGTTTACCCGGGACAGGGATAGGCTACACCTTC. Translation gives CASSLPGTGIGYTF. This chain links TRBV12-3 or TRBV12-4 with TRBJ1-2; TRBD1 agrees at 9 bases. This CDR3 region has 14 residues. V gave up 2 bases and J gave up 8 bases; unmatched junction bases: 6.

The genes are TRBV12-3 or TRBV12-4 and TRBJ1-2, with D possibly TRBD1 on 5 matching bases. V was pared by 6 bases and J by 3 bases, with 11 bases between. CDR3 length equals 13 residues. The CDR3 spells CASSAGTDYGYTF. The CDR3, as DNA: TGTGCCAGCAGCGCCGGGACCGACTATGGCTACACCTTC.

This clonotype was counted a few times. The chain carries TRBV12-3 or TRBV12-4 and TRBJ1-2; unclear D gene. V lost 3 bases, J lost 0 bases, and 8 bases lay in between. The length of the CDR3 is 14 residues. CDR3 amino acids: CASSFRSPNYGYTF. The CDR3 nucleotides are TGTGCCAGCAGTTTCAGGAGTCCTAACTATGGCTACACCTTC.

This clonotype qualifies as large. The chain links TRBV12-3 or TRBV12-4 to TRBJ1-2; TRBD1 is a possible D gene (6 bases). CDR3 size: 13 residues. V was shortened by 2 bases and J by 2 bases, with 6 bases between the two germline ends. CDR3 nucleotide sequence: TGTGCCAGCAGTTTACAGGGGAACTATGGCTACACCTTC. Its translation: CASSLQGNYGYTF.

Within the sample, this clonotype is large. In DNA form, the CDR3 reads TGTGCCAGCAGTTTTGACACCGGAGGCTATGGCTACACCTTC. Amino acid sequence: CASSFDTGGYGYTF. The rearrangement uses TRBV12-3 or TRBV12-4 and TRBJ1-2; no clear D gene. CDR3 length: 14 amino acids. V lost 3 bases to trimming and J lost 4 bases, with 12 bases between them.

The J gene is TRBJ1-2, the V gene TRBV12-3 or TRBV12-4, with TRBD1 matching over 7 bases. The J segment lost 3 bases and the V segment lost 3 bases, leaving 4 bases of the junction unmatched. The CDR3 is made up of 14 amino acids. CDR3 sequence: CASSFSGTDYGYTF. The CDR3 DNA reads TGTGCCAGCAGTTTCTCAGGGACAGACTATGGCTACACCTTC.

This rearrangement joins TRBV12-3 or TRBV12-4 to TRBJ1-2; no firm D call. V lost 5 bases to trimming and J lost 5 bases, with 9 bases between them. This CDR3 contains 12 residues. The CDR3 loop is CASSGRRYGYTF. The CDR3 DNA follows: TGTGCCAGCAGTGGCCGGAGGTATGGCTACACCTTC.

By sample share, this clonotype is large (0.1 to 1%). This rearrangement joins TRBV12-3 or TRBV12-4 to TRBJ1-2; D remains unclear. The CDR3 covers 14 residues. Trimming shortened V by 3 bases and J by 4 bases, and 12 bases separated the two germline ends. CDR3 nucleotide sequence: TGTGCCAGCAGTTTCGTGCAGGCAATCTATGGCTACACCTTC. This translates into CASSFVQAIYGYTF.

This clonotype is termed large. V is TRBV12-3 or TRBV12-4 and J is TRBJ1-2; D remains ambiguous. This CDR3 is 14 amino acids long. The V gene lost 7 bases and the J gene lost 1 base, with 13 bases spanning the gap. DNA for the CDR3: TGTGCCAGCACCCGGGCGACACTTAACTATGGCTACACCTTC. Its translation is CASTRATLNYGYTF.

This clonotype is termed large. The chain carries TRBV12-3 or TRBV12-4 and TRBJ1-2, with D perhaps TRBD1 (5 bases). Trimming took 3 bases from V and 7 from J, leaving 12 bases between them. The CDR3 runs 13 residues. The CDR3, as DNA: TGTGCCAGCAGTTTCCCACAGGCCCGTGGCTACACCTTC. Amino acids: CASSFPQARGYTF.

Relative to its sample, this clonotype is medium-sized. The chain has TRBV12-3 or TRBV12-4 and TRBJ1-2, with D possibly matching TRBD1 (5 bases). The CDR3 covers 13 residues. Trimming left V 6 bases short and J 8 bases short, with 16 bases between. CDR3 loop: CASSSLGQGGYTF. The CDR3 nucleotides are TGTGCCAGCAGCTCCCTAGGTCAGGGAGGCTACACCTTC.

This clonotype appeared a few times. This chain uses TRBV12-3 or TRBV12-4 with TRBJ1-2, with D unresolved. The V end lost 4 bases, the J end lost 4 bases, and 13 bases lay between the germline ends. The CDR3 has 14 residues. The CDR3 reads CASSSAGEAYGYTF. Here the CDR3 DNA reads TGTGCCAGCAGTTCCGCCGGAGAGGCCTATGGCTACACCTTC.

This chain uses TRBV12-3 or TRBV12-4 with TRBJ1-2; D gene ambiguous. Trimming left V 4 bases short and J 4 bases short, with 10 bases between. The CDR3 contains 13 residues. The CDR3 reads CASSYVDAYGYTF. As DNA, the CDR3 is TGTGCCAGCAGTTATGTGGACGCCTATGGCTACACCTTC.

This clonotype counts as large. The chain uses TRBV12-3 or TRBV12-4 and TRBJ1-2; possible D gene TRBD1, 6 bases. The V and J ends lost 3 bases and 4 bases respectively, with 9 bases between them. The CDR3 runs 13 residues. CDR3 region: CASSFGRGYGYTF. The CDR3 nucleotides read TGTGCCAGCAGTTTCGGCAGGGGCTATGGCTACACCTTC.